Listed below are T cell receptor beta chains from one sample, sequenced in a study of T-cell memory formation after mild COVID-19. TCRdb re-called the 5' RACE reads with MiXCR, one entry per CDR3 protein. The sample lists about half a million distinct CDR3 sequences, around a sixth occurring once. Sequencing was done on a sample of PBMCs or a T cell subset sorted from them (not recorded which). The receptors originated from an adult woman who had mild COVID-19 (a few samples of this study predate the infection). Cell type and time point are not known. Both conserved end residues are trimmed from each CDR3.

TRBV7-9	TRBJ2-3	ASSSTRRLAGGPVPDTQY
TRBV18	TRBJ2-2	ASSPTGAGNTGELI
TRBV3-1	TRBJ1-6	ASSQAAANSPLH
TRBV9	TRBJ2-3	ASSPRGSGGNADTQY
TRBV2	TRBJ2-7	ASSEELGAVGEQY
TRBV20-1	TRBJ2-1	SASRDQYSGLSYNEQF
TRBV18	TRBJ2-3	ASSPPSGVGTDTQY
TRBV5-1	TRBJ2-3	ASSLTGEETDTQY
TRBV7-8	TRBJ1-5	ASSAGRGYGQQPQH
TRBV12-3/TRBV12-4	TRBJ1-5	ASSPDRRANQPQH
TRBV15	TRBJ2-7	ATSGGRTGGLYEQY
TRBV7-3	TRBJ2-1	ASSFLGQGGDEQF
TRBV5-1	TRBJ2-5	ASSDPRLAGEETQY
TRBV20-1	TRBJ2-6	SARAFTGYGANVLT
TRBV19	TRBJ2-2	ASTFGRNTGELF